This paragraph covers one TCR beta chain sequence. The CDR3 is 15 amino acids. V lost 5 bases, J lost 5 bases, and 8 bases stayed unmatched. Germline V CDR1 and CDR2: SGHRS, YFSETQ. This entry is derived from a study of blood T cell repertoires in COVID-19. Method: immunoSEQ multiplex PCR; TCRdb's copy keeps in-frame clones and lacks some. In the table there are 80,000 to 90,000 clones, approximately 80% of which are singletons. Sequenced sample: peripheral blood. This TCR was recovered from a man in his sixties or seventies with acute or convalescent COVID-19. The chain couples TRBV5-1 to TRBJ2-3, with 10 nucleotides matching TRBD2. The CDR3 protein is CASRVGLAEIDTQYF. DNA for the CDR3: TGCGCCAGCAGAGTAGGACTAGCGGAGATAGATACGCAGTATTTT.